These 10 T cell receptor beta chains were all obtained from the same sample, sequenced in a study of blood T cell repertoires in COVID-19. The table came from immunoSEQ multiplex PCR; TCRdb's copy has only in-frame clones and leaves some out. The data show roughly 250,000 clones, around 86% seen once. The specimen was peripheral blood. The receptors come from a woman in her sixties or seventies with active or convalescent COVID-19.

V gene TRBV6-5 combines with J gene TRBJ2-2; D might be TRBD1 (5 bases). Germline V gene lookup returns CDR1 MNHEY and CDR2 SVGAGI. Trimming cost V 0 bases and J 5 bases, with 7 bases left between them. The CDR3 sequence is 14 residues long. CDR3 sequence reads: CASSYSQGTGELFF. Here the CDR3 DNA reads TGTGCCAGCAGTTACTCCCAGGGTACCGGGGAGCTGTTTTTT.

The DNA for the CDR3 is TGTGCCAGCAGCCAAGGGACGCAGGAGGTTTCACCCCTCCACTTT. Protein product: CASSQGTQEVSPLHF. The chain joins TRBV3-1 (or the pseudogene TRBV3-2) to TRBJ1-6; D uncertain. V was shortened by 1 base and J by 9 bases, with 13 bases between the two germline ends. The CDR3 consists of 15 residues. Germline CDR1 LGHDT, CDR2 YNNKEL (reference sequence).

This chain connects TRBV10-2 to TRBJ2-5, with TRBD2 matching 9 bases. V gave up 4 bases and J gave up 4 bases; unmatched junction bases: 7. This CDR3 comprises 15 residues. The germline CDR1 and CDR2 sequences are WSHSY and SAAADI. This chain's CDR3 is CASSAVRGGGETQYF. CDR3 coding DNA: TGCGCCAGCAGTGCGGTGCGGGGGGGCGGAGAGACCCAGTACTTC.

The DNA for the CDR3 is TGTGCCAGCAGCTTTCGGAGCTCCACCATATATTTT. Amino acids: CASSFRSSTIYF. The chain has TRBV7-9 and TRBJ1-3; D remains unclear. V was pared by 3 bases and J by 9 bases, with 9 bases between. The CDR3 length is 12 residues. Germline V gene sequence: CDR1 SEHNR, CDR2 FQNEAQ (reference sequence).

This clone occurred a few times. This chain connects TRBV10-3 to TRBJ1-1; the match to TRBD1 covers 10 bases. This CDR3 contains 16 residues. Trimming cost V 2 bases and J 3 bases; bases outside gene matches: 6. Germline V gene sequence: CDR1 ENHRY, CDR2 SYGVKD. CDR3 amino acids: CAISEPTGGEDTEAFF. The CDR3 bases are TGTGCCATCAGTGAGCCGACAGGGGGCGAGGACACTGAAGCTTTCTTT.

V gene TRBV7-9 combines with J gene TRBJ2-1; D is undetermined. V shed 8 bases and J shed 0 bases, with 17 bases lying between them. This CDR3 has 16 residues. Germline V gene lookup returns CDR1 SEHNR and CDR2 FQNEAQ (reference sequence). In DNA, the CDR3 is TGTGCCAGCGTCCCCGGCTCCTGGAGCTCCTACAATGAGCAGTTCTTC. It codes for CASVPGSWSSYNEQFF.

The chain carries TRBV4-1 and TRBJ1-2; 11 positions match TRBD1. CDR3 length: 15 amino acids. With 1 base clipped from V and 4 bases from J, the junction kept 2 bases outside the gene matches. The germline CDR1 and CDR2 sequences are MGHRA and YSYEKL. The CDR3 sequence is CASSQGTGGVYGYTF. The CDR3 bases are TGCGCCAGCAGCCAAGGGACAGGGGGCGTCTATGGCTACACCTTC.

This clone was counted once. This chain joins TRBV6-1 and TRBJ1-5; possibly TRBD1 for D (6 bases). Deletions cut 2 bases from V and 9 bases from J, with 17 bases between. The CDR3 consists of 15 residues. Germline V gene data show CDR1 as MNHNS and CDR2 as SASEGT. CDR3 nucleotides: TGTGCCAGCAGTGAACGGATGACAGGTGTTTCGCCCCAGCATTTT. It translates to CASSERMTGVSPQHF.

This clone was seen only once. J is TRBJ1-2 and V is TRBV9; D remains ambiguous. CDR1 SGDLS and CDR2 YYNGEE come from the germline V gene. This CDR3 region has 14 residues. V was trimmed by 4 bases and J by 6 bases, leaving 16 bases between them. The CDR3 nucleotides read TGTGCCAGCAGCCCCCGAGGAGCCGTTAATGGCTACACCTTC. Protein product: CASSPRGAVNGYTF.

The gene calls are TRBV2 and TRBJ2-3; maybe TRBD1 (5 bases). Germline loops: CDR1 SNHLY, CDR2 FYNNEI. The CDR3 consists of 14 residues. V was trimmed by 7 bases and J by 1 base, leaving 12 bases between them. The CDR3 DNA is TGTGCCAGCAATCAGGGTCCCGGCACAGATACGCAGTATTTT. It specifies CASNQGPGTDTQYF.